The clone carrying this TCR beta chain has a handful of counts. Its antigen is not identified. TCRdb itself ran the 5' RACE reads through MiXCR, one entry per CDR3 protein. The sample holds some 260,000 distinct CDR3 sequences, roughly 5.2% seen once. This specimen comes from a study of T cells after yellow fever vaccination. Overall study context: With SMART-Seq v4 Ultra Low Input, the fractions containing low cell numbers were prepared. Study-level points and caveats: The secondary response peaked faster, at day 5 versus 15, but was weaker.

V lost 6 bases, J lost 4 bases, and 13 bases lay in between. This CDR3 has 15 residues. From germline, CDR1 is MNHNY and CDR2 SVGAGI (reference sequence). The clonotype comes from a man aged 18 to 35 who received the YFV17D yellow fever vaccine. This chain uses TRBV6-6 with TRBJ2-6, with D hard to call. The specimen was CD4+ T cells sorted from PBMCs, collected on the day of the yellow fever booster vaccination. The CDR3 sequence is CASSRAAAGANVLTF. DNA of the CDR3: TGTGCCAGCAGCCGCGCGGCCGCCGGGGCCAACGTCCTGACTTTC.